This T cell receptor beta chain was retrieved from a study of PD-1 blockade in classical Hodgkin lymphoma. The method was immunoSEQ multiplex PCR; TCRdb's version includes in-frame clones alone and lacks a portion of them. The table lists 32,000 or so clones, approximately 90% of them singletons. Time point in this sample: cycle 4 day 1 (C4D1), after about 6 weeks of nivolumab. Autologous stem cell transplantation was followed by relapse in every patient, and brentuximab vedotin exposure varied. Thawed PBMCs were the source of CD4+ T cells, purified by magnetic negative selection. The CDR3 has 16 residues. Germline CDR1 and CDR2: SGHDN and FVKESK. Trimming pared 2 bases from V and 2 bases from J, leaving 14 bases between.

The V gene is TRBV14, the J gene TRBJ2-3; D is uncertain. The material sequenced was CD4+ T cells from blood, taken before the fourth cycle of nivolumab. The clonotype comes from a human donor with classical Hodgkin lymphoma. The chain's CDR3 is CASSQRLIFLTDTQYF. CDR3 DNA sequence: TGTGCCAGCAGCCAAAGGTTGATATTTCTCACAGATACGCAGTATTTT.